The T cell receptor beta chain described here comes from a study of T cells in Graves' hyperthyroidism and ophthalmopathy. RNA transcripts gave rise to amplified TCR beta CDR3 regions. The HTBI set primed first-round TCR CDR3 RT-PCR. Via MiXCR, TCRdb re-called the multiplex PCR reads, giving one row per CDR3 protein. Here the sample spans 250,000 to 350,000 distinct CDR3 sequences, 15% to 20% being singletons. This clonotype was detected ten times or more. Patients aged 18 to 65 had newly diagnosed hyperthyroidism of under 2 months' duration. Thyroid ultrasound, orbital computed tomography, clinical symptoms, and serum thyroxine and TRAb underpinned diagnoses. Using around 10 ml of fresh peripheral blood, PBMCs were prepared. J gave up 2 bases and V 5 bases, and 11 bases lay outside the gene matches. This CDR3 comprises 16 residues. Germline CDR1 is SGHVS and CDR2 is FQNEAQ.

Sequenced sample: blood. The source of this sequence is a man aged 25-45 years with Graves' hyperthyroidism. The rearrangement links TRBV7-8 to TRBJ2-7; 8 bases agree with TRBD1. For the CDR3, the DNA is TGTGCCAGCAGCCCCCGGGTTCGACAGGGGACCTACGAGCAGTACTTC. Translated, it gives CASSPRVRQGTYEQYF.